Listed here are 10 T cell receptor beta chains from one sample, sequenced in a study of OX40 agonist ivuxolimab in advanced cancers. TCRdb keeps only in-frame clones here, not all; method: immunoSEQ multiplex PCR. This repertoire shows 60,000 to 75,000 clones, around 80% found once; its top ten account for approximately 1.2%. This specimen consisted of CD4+ or CD8+ T cells sorted from blood, obtained in a trial of the OX40 agonist ivuxolimab. Receptor source: an adult with an advanced solid tumor such as melanoma, head and neck, liver or kidney cancer.

The chain's CDR3 is CAWRATQETQYF. For the CDR3, the DNA is TGTGCCTGGAGGGCAACCCAAGAGACCCAGTACTTC. The chain has TRBV30 and TRBJ2-5, with D unresolved. Per germline, CDR1 GTSNPN and CDR2 SVGIG (reference sequence). The CDR3 sequence is 12 residues long. V was shortened by 3 bases and J by 1 base, with 6 bases between the two germline ends.

The CDR3, as DNA: TGTGCCAGCACGCCGGGGTACAGGTACACCTTC. This codes for CASTPGYRYTF. This chain joins TRBV6-1 and TRBJ1-2, with D perhaps TRBD1 (5 bases). CDR1 and CDR2 (germline): MNHNS, SASEGT. V lost 7 bases and J lost 11, with 14 bases in between. This CDR3 is built from 11 residues.

This sequence joins TRBV15 and TRBJ2-1, with D perhaps matching TRBD1 or TRBD2 (5 bases each). Germline CDR1 reads LNHNV; CDR2 reads YYDKDF (reference sequence). The CDR3 contains 14 residues. The V end lost 0 bases, the J end lost 8 bases, and 11 bases lay between the germline ends. As DNA, the CDR3 is TGTGCCACCAGCAGAGATGGGGGTGGCGATGAGCAGTTCTTC. Its protein is CATSRDGGGDEQFF.

The CDR3 DNA is TGTGCCAGCAGCCAGGACGGACGGCCTAGCAATGAGCAGTTCTTC. Translating gives CASSQDGRPSNEQFF. The chain is built from TRBV11-2 and TRBJ2-1; D uncertain. Germline V gives CDR1 SGHAT, CDR2 FQNNGV. CDR3 length: 15 amino acids. V shed 5 bases and J shed 6 bases, with 17 bases lying between them.

Here the CDR3 reads CAISQYRENTEAFF. The CDR3 DNA sequence: TGTGCCATCAGTCAATACAGGGAGAACACTGAAGCTTTCTTT. V and J are TRBV10-3 and TRBJ1-1, with D perhaps matching TRBD1 (6 bases). V lost 5 bases and J lost 1, with 11 bases in between. Germline V gene data show CDR1 as ENHRY and CDR2 as SYGVKD. The CDR3 contains 14 residues.

The rearrangement joins TRBV4-3 to TRBJ2-3, with D perhaps being TRBD1 or TRBD2 (6 bases each). The germline gives CDR1 LGHNA, CDR2 YSLEER. The germline V and J ends were trimmed by 4 bases and 2 bases, with 13 bases remaining between them. The CDR3 is made up of 15 amino acids. DNA of the CDR3: TGCGCCAGCAGCCGCGAGGGGGGCCTCACAGATACGCAGTATTTT. Translating it yields CASSREGGLTDTQYF.

This sequence joins TRBV19 and TRBJ1-2; possibly TRBD1 for D (6 bases). Between the trimmed V and J ends, which lost 8 bases and 4 bases, there was a span of 20 bases. This CDR3 contains 15 residues. Germline CDR1 LNHDA, CDR2 SQIVND (reference sequence). CDR3 residues: CASAGRADSLYGYTF. CDR3 nucleotide sequence: TGTGCCAGTGCCGGGAGGGCGGACAGCCTCTATGGCTACACCTTC.

This chain connects TRBV6-4 to TRBJ2-3; 10 nucleotides agree with TRBD2. Trimming took 4 bases from V and 3 from J; bases not matched to a gene: 4. Per germline, CDR1 MRHNA and CDR2 SNTAGT. CDR3 length: 15 residues. The CDR3 sequence: CASSVPLAGTDTQYF. DNA for the CDR3: TGTGCCAGCAGTGTCCCACTAGCGGGGACAGATACGCAGTATTTT.

This clone has a handful of counts. This chain links TRBV2 with TRBJ1-2; perhaps TRBD1 as D (5 bases). Germline V CDR1 and CDR2: SNHLY, FYNNEI. Trimming cost V 8 bases and J 2 bases, with 12 bases left between them. This CDR3 contains 13 residues. The CDR3: CASSLRGNYGYTF. The DNA for the CDR3 is TGTGCCAGCTCCCTCCGGGGCAACTATGGCTACACCTTC. The complete variable domain, with remaining parts taken from reference TRBV2 and TRBJ1-2, reads EPEVTQTPSHQVTQMGQEVILRCVPISNHLYFYWYRQILGQKVEFLVSFYNNEISEKSEIFDDQFSVERPDGSNFTLKIRSTKLEDSAMYFCASSLRGNYGYTFGSGTRLTVV.

This chain uses TRBV9 with TRBJ2-1; 7 nucleotides align to TRBD2. The CDR3 is made up of 16 amino acids. The germline V gene encodes CDR1 SGDLS and CDR2 YYNGEE. Trimming removed 3 bases from V and 3 bases from J; junction bases left unmatched: 9. CDR3 bases: TGTGCCAGCAGCGCCGACGCTAGCGGAGTCTACAATGAGCAGTTCTTC. Translating gives CASSADASGVYNEQFF.